The present T cell receptor beta chain was sequenced within a study of cytomegalovirus exposure and HLA in healthy donors. Study-wide context: Tens of millions of unique TCRs from HLA-typed donors were held in an early release of data.

The primer mix had 60 Vbeta and 13 Jbeta primers. Sequencing used immunoSEQ multiplex PCR; TCRdb keeps in-frame clones, though not all of them. This table holds 130,000 or so clones, approximately 90% found once. From germline, CDR1 is MDHEN and CDR2 SYDVKM. V dropped 6 bases and J dropped 0; count of bases not matched to a gene: 8. The CDR3 spans 16 residues. Whole-study findings and limits: A later analysis by the authors found several of the most significant clusters apparently linked to common viral pathogens.

On this clone itself: Its antigen is still unknown.

Healthy bone marrow donors made up the donors. Sequenced sample: PBMCs. The TCR was taken from a woman in her 30s in good health and CMV-seronegative. The chain joins TRBV28 to TRBJ2-3, with 8 bases lining up with TRBD2. The CDR3: CASRSYSGASTDTQYF. The CDR3 DNA reads as TGTGCCAGCAGATCTTATAGCGGGGCTAGCACAGATACGCAGTATTTT.